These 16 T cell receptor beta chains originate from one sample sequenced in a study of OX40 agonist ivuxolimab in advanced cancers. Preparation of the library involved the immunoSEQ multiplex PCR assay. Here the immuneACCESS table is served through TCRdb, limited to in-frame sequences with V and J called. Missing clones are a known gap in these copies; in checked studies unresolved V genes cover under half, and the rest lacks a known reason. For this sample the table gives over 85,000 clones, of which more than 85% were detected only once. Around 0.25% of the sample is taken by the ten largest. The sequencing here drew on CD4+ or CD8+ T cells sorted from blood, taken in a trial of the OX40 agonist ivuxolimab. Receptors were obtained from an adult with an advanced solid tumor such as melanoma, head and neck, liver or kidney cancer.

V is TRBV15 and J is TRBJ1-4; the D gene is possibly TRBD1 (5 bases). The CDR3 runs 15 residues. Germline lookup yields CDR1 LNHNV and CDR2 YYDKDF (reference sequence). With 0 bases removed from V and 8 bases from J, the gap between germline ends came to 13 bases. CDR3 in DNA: TGTGCCACCAGCAGAGATCGGCTGGGGCGGGAAAAACTGTTTTTT. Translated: CATSRDRLGREKLFF.

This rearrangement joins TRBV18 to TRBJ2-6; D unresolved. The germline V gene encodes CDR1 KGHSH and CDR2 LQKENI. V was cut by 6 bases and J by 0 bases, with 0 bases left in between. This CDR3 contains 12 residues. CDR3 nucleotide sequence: TGTGCCAGCTCCTCTGGGGCCAACGTCCTGACTTTC. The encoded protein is CASSSGANVLTF.

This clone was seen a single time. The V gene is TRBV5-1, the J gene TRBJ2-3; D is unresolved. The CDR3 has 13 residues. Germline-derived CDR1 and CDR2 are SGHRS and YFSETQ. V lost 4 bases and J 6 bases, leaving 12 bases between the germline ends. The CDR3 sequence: CASSNGPEDTQYF. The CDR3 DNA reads TGCGCCAGCAGCAACGGACCCGAGGATACGCAGTATTTT.

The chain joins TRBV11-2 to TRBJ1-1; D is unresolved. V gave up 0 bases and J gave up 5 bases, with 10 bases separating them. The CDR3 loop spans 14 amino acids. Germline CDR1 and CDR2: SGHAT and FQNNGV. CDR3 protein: CASSLDPWETEAFF. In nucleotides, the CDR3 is TGTGCCAGCAGCTTAGATCCCTGGGAAACTGAAGCTTTCTTT.

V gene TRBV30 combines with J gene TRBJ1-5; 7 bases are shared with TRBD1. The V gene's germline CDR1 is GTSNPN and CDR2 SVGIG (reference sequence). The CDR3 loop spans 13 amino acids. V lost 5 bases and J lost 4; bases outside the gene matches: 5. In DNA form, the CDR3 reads TGTGCCTGGGAAGGGGGCCCAAATCAGCCCCAGCATTTT. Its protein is CAWEGGPNQPQHF.

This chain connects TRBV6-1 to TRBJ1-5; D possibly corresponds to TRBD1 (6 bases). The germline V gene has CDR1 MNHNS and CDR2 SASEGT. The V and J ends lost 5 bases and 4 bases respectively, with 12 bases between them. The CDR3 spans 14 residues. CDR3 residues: CASSRIQGNQPQHF. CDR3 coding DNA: TGTGCCAGCAGTCGAATTCAGGGGAATCAGCCCCAGCATTTT.

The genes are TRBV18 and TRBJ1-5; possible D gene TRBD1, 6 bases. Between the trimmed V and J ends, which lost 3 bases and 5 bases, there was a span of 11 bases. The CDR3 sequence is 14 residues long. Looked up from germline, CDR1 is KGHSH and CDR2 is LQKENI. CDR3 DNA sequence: TGTGCCAGCTCACCTTCGACAGGCCATCAGCCCCAGCATTTT. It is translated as CASSPSTGHQPQHF. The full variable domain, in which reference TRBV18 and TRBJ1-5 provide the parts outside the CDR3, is NAGVMQNPRHLVRRRGQEARLRCSPMKGHSHVYWYRQLPEEGLKFMVYLQKENIIDESGMPKERFSAEFPKEGPSILRIQQVVRGDSAAYFCASSPSTGHQPQHFGDGTRLSIL.

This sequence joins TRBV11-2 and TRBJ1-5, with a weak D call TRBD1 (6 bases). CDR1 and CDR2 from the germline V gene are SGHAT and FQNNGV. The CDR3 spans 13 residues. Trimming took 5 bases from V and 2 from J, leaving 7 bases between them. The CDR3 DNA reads TGTGCCAGCAGCCCAGGGGGCAATCAGCCCCAGCATTTT. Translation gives CASSPGGNQPQHF.

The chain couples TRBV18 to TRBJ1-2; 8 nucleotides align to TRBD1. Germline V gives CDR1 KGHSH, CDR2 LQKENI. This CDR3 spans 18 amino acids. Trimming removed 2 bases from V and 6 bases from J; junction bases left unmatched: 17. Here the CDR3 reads CASSPSMPGQASFHGYTF. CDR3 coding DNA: TGTGCCAGCTCACCATCGATGCCGGGACAGGCTTCCTTTCATGGCTACACCTTC.

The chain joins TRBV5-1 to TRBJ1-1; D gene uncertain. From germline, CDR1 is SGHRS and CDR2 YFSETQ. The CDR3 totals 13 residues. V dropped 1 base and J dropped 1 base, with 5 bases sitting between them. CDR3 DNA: TGCGCCAGCAGCTTGAACGAGAACACTGAAGCTTTCTTT. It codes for CASSLNENTEAFF. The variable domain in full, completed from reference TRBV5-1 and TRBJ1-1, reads KAGVTQTPRYLIKTRGQQVTLSCSPISGHRSVSWYQQTPGQGLQFLFEYFSETQRNKGNFPGRFSGRQFSNSRSEMNVSTLELGDSALYLCASSLNENTEAFFGQGTRLTVV.

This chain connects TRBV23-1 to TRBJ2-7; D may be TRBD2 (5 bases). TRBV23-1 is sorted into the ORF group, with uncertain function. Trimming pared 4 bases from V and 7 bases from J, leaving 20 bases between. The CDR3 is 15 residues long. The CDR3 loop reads CASSLNVDCLDEQYF. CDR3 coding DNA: TGCGCCAGCAGTCTAAACGTGGACTGCCTTGATGAGCAGTACTTC.

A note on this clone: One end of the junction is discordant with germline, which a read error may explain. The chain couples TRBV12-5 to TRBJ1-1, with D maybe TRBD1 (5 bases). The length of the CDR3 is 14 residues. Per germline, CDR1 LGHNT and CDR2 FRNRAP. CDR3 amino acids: CASGLGGGNAEAFF. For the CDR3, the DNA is TGTGCTAGTGGTTTGGGGGGCGGGAACGCTGAAGCTTTCTTT.

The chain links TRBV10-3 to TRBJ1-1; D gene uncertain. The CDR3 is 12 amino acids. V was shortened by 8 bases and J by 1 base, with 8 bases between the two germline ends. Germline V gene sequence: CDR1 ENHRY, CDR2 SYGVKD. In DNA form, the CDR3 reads TGTGCCATCCAGACGGCGAACACTGAAGCTTTCTTT. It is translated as CAIQTANTEAFF.

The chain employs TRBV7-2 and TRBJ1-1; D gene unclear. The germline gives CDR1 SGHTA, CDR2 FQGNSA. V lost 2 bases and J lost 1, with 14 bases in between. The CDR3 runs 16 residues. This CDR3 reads CASSLPQTRENTEAFF. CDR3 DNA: TGTGCCAGCAGCTTACCACAGACAAGGGAGAACACTGAAGCTTTCTTT.

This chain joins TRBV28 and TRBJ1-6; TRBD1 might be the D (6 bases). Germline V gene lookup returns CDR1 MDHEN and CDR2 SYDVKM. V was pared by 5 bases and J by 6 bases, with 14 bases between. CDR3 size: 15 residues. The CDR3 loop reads CASSQGSSVNSPLHF. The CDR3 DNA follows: TGTGCCAGCAGTCAGGGGAGCTCGGTTAATTCACCCCTCCACTTT.

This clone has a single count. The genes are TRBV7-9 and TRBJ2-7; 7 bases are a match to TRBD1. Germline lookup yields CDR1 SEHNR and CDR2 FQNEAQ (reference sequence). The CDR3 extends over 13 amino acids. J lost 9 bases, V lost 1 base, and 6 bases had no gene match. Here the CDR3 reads CASSLVGTEVQYV. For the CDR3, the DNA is TGTGCCAGCAGCTTAGTAGGGACAGAGGTGCAGTACGTC.